This record looks at one TCR beta chain sequence and its context. The antigen is undetermined. This CDR3 contains 14 residues. Unmatched junction bases numbered 7, after V lost 6 bases and J lost 3 bases. The germline CDR1 and CDR2 sequences are DFQATT and SNEGSKA (reference sequence). This entry comes from a study of T cells in Graves' hyperthyroidism and ophthalmopathy. Study findings and constraints: In simple terms, a model built on 13 V-J features told ophthalmopathy apart from stable hyperthyroidism.

Exclusion criteria comprised uncontrolled infection, other autoimmune disease, pregnancy or lactation. First hyperthyroidism diagnosis is when the blood sample was obtained, before any ophthalmopathy symptoms. RNA transcripts were the template for amplifying TCR beta CDR3 regions. The study used the HTBI primer set for a first-round RT-PCR of the TCR CDR3. Each CDR3 protein is one row after TCRdb ran MiXCR on the multiplex PCR reads. Of about 360,000 distinct CDR3 sequences in the sample, approximately 14% were seen once. Sequencing was performed on blood. The genes are TRBV20-1 and TRBJ1-4, with TRBD1 matching 7 bases. The source of this sequence is a woman under 30 with Graves' hyperthyroidism that later progressed to Graves' ophthalmopathy. This chain's CDR3 is CSAIDRASNEKLFF. CDR3 bases: TGCAGTGCCATCGACAGGGCGTCTAATGAAAAACTGTTTTTT.